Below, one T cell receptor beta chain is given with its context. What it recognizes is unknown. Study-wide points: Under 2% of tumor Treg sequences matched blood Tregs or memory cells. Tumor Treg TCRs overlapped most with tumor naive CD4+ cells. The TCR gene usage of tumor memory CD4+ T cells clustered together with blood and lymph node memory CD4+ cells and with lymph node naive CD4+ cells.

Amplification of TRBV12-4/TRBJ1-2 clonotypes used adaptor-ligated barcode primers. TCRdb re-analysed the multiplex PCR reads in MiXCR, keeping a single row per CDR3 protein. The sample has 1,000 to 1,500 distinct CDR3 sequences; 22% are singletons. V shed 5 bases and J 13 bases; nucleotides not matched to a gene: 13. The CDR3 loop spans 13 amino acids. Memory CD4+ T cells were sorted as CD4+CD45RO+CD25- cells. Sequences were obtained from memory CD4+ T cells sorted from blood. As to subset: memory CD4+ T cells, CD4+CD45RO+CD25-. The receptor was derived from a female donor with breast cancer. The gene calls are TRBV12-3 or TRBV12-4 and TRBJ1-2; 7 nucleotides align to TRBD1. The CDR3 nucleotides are TGTGCCAGCAGTCAAATGAGGGACAGCGGTACCACCTTC. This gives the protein CASSQMRDSGTTF.